This T cell receptor beta chain is from a study of cytomegalovirus exposure and HLA in healthy donors. Study details: The 110 million or so unique TCR beta sequences, from roughly 170 million T cells, were found by an earlier analysis. Study-wide findings and caveats: A later analysis associated some 18,000 TCR beta sequences with HLA alleles at a 0.05 false discovery rate. Immune exposure information available was restricted to CMV serostatus.

Primers: 60 Vbeta forward and 13 Jbeta reverse. Clones were sequenced by immunoSEQ multiplex PCR, and TCRdb holds only the in-frame ones, with some missing. The sample contains around 130,000 clones, approximately 78% of which appear only once. Germline CDR1 reads SGHNT; CDR2 reads YYREEE (reference sequence). The germline V and J ends were trimmed by 4 bases and 2 bases, with 14 bases remaining between them. The CDR3 has 15 amino acids. Points on this clone: The antigen remains unidentified.

This sequence originates from a middle-aged man in good health and CMV-seronegative. The genes are TRBV5-4 and TRBJ2-3, with D possibly being TRBD2 (5 bases). The specimen sequenced was PBMCs. In DNA, the CDR3 is TGTGCCAGCAGCACCTCCGGGATATACACAGATACGCAGTATTTT. Encoded protein: CASSTSGIYTDTQYF. Full variable domain (missing parts from reference TRBV5-4 and TRBJ2-3): ETGVTQSPTHLIKTRGQQVTLRCSSQSGHNTVSWYQQALGQGPQFIFQYYREEENGRGNFPPRFSGLQFPNYSSELNVNALELDDSALYLCASSTSGIYTDTQYFGPGTRLTVL.